The rows below give T cell receptor beta chains drawn from one sample of a study of blood T cell repertoires in COVID-19. Repertoires were generated with immunoSEQ multiplex PCR, while TCRdb's copy carries only in-frame clones and drops some. The sample holds a few hundred thousand clones, over 75% seen once. Sequencing used PBMCs or T cells enriched from blood (not recorded which). These receptors originate from a woman aged 40 to 50 who had been exposed to COVID-19. CDR3s include the opening cysteine and the closing phenylalanine or tryptophan. The order of the fields is D gene, V gene, clone size, J gene, CDR3 DNA, CDR3 protein. D genes are given only for firm matches. Expanded clones are given a class, and other clones once, few, many or no size at all.

TRBD1	TRBV2	few	TRBJ2-7	TGTGCCAGCACCCCCGTGGGACAGTCCTACGAGCAGTACTTC	CASTPVGQSYEQYF
.	TRBV2	.	TRBJ1-4	TGTGCCAGCAGTGAGACACCCTGGGCTGAAAAACTGTTTTTT	CASSETPWAEKLFF
.	TRBV28	.	TRBJ1-1	TGTGCCAGCAGTTTAGGGGGGGGCGGGACTGAAGCTTTCTTT	CASSLGGGGTEAFF
.	TRBV6-5	once	TRBJ1-4	TGTGCCAGCAGAAGAGACAGTGCAACTAATGAAAAACTGTTTTTT	CASRRDSATNEKLFF
TRBD2	TRBV11-2	.	TRBJ2-7	TGTGCCAGCAGCCCAGGACGGGGGGTAGCGGGGGATTACGAGCAGTACTTC	CASSPGRGVAGDYEQYF
.	TRBV20-1	.	TRBJ1-1	TGCAGTGCTAGAGGCGTAGAAGCTTTCTTT	CSARGVEAFF
.	TRBV18	.	TRBJ1-1	TGTGCCAGCTCACCCCTTGGGAGGGGAGCTTTCTTT	CASSPLGRGAFF
.	TRBV2	.	TRBJ2-5	TGTGCCAGCCTTTCGACAGAATCCCAAGAGACCCAGTACTTC	CASLSTESQETQYF
TRBD2	TRBV19	once	TRBJ2-1	TGTGCCAGTAGTAGAAAGCGGGAGGGCGCCCACAATGAGCAGTTCTTC	CASSRKREGAHNEQFF
.	TRBV19	.	TRBJ2-6	TGTGCCAGTAGGAGCTCTGGGGCCAACGTCCTGACTTTC	CASRSSGANVLTF
.	TRBV24-1	.	TRBJ2-6	TGTGCCACCAGTAGGAGCTCTGGGGCCAACGTCCTGACTTTC	CATSRSSGANVLTF
.	TRBV6-5	.	TRBJ1-2	TGTGCCAGCAGTTACTCTTCAATGCTCGGCTATGGCTACACCTTC	CASSYSSMLGYGYTF
TRBD1	TRBV15	.	TRBJ1-5	TGTGCCACCAGCAGAATTAAGGGGACAGGCAGGCCCCAGCATTTT	CATSRIKGTGRPQHF
TRBD1	TRBV5-8	.	TRBJ1-6	TGTGCCACCAGGCGGGACAGGGTTAATTCACCCCTCCACTTT	CATRRDRVNSPLHF
TRBD1	TRBV7-6	.	TRBJ1-1	TGTGCCAGCAGCTCGACTCCGGGACAGGGGGGCACTGAAGCTTTCTTT	CASSSTPGQGGTEAFF
TRBD2	TRBV9	.	TRBJ2-3	TGTGCCAGCAGCATCCCTAGCGGGGGGGCCAAAGATACGCAGTATTTT	CASSIPSGGAKDTQYF
.	TRBV5-1	.	TRBJ2-1	TGCGCCAGCAGCTTGGCACCAGGGATAATGAATGAGCAGTTCTTC	CASSLAPGIMNEQFF
TRBD1	TRBV6-5	.	TRBJ2-7	TGTGCCAGCAGCCAGGACAGGGGAGTTAACGAGCAGTACTTC	CASSQDRGVNEQYF
TRBD1	TRBV27	.	TRBJ2-7	TGTGCCAGCAAGGTACCAGGGGGCAAGGAGCAGTACTTC	CASKVPGGKEQYF
TRBD2	TRBV28	.	TRBJ2-7	TGTGCCAGCAGCTTATTAGGGGGAGGGACTAGCTTCCAGCAGTACTTC	CASSLLGGGTSFQQYF
TRBD1	TRBV7-9	once	TRBJ2-2	TGTGCCAGCAGCTTACCCCGACAGGGGGTCACCGGGGAGCTGTTTTTT	CASSLPRQGVTGELFF
TRBD2	TRBV7-9	.	TRBJ2-3	TGTGCCAGCAGCAGGACTAGCGGGTCTAACCCGCAAGATACGCAGTATTTT	CASSRTSGSNPQDTQYF
.	TRBV18	.	TRBJ1-1	TGTGCCAGCTCACCCTCCGGGAACACTGAAGCTTTCTTT	CASSPSGNTEAFF